The rows below give T cell receptor beta chains drawn from one sample of a study of T cells in Graves' hyperthyroidism and ophthalmopathy. TCRdb reprocessed the multiplex PCR reads with MiXCR, giving one entry per CDR3 protein. The sample has under 130,000 distinct CDR3 sequences, approximately 48% seen once. Sequenced: blood. The receptor set was obtained from a man aged 40-49 years with Graves' hyperthyroidism. Each CDR3 is given with its conserved first and last residue. The D gene is left open where the match is weak. Some rows mark clone size as missing; the rest say once, few, many or name a class of expanded clone.

V	J	size	D	CDR3	DNA
TRBV7-2	TRBJ2-1	once	TRBD2	CASSLGTSYKERLF	TGTGCCAGCAGCCTAGGGACTAGCTACAAAGAGCGGCTCTTC
TRBV5-1	TRBJ2-7	many	TRBD1	CASSLLDRSYEQYF	TGCGCCAGCAGCTTGCTGGACAGGTCCTACGAGCAGTACTTC
TRBV7-2	TRBJ2-2	many	-	CASSLALVANTGELFF	TGTGCCAGCAGCTTAGCTCTAGTAGCGAACACCGGGGAGCTGTTTTTT
TRBV30	TRBJ1-6	many	-	CAWTVGVNSPLHF	TGTGCCTGGACGGTGGGTGTGAATTCACCCCTCCACTTT
TRBV28	TRBJ2-7	-	TRBD1	CASSLYRTGGMNEQYF	TGTGCCAGCAGTTTATATCGGACAGGGGGCATGAACGAGCAGTACTTC
TRBV29-1	TRBJ2-1	many	-	CSVEPRESYNEQFF	TGCAGCGTTGAACCCAGGGAATCTTACAATGAGCAGTTCTTC
TRBV29-1	TRBJ2-2	-	-	CSAGNTGERIF	TGCAGCGCCGGGAACACCGGGGAGCGGATCTTC
TRBV12-3/TRBV12-4	TRBJ1-2	many	TRBD1	CASRRTGLNYGYTF	TGTGCCAGCAGGCGGACAGGCCTCAACTATGGCTACACCTTC
TRBV5-6	TRBJ2-1	many	-	CASSTRAGRGSYNEQFF	TGTGCCAGCAGCACGCGCGCAGGGAGAGGCTCCTACAATGAGCAGTTCTTC
TRBV7-2	TRBJ1-6	-	-	CASSFKDRGVSPLRF	TGTGCCAGCAGCTTTAAGGATAGGGGGGTTTCACCCCTCCGCTTT
TRBV11-3	TRBJ2-7	many	TRBD1	CASSPTLPGTGSEQYF	TGTGCCAGCAGCCCCACCCTCCCCGGGACAGGGAGTGAGCAGTACTTC
TRBV24-1	TRBJ1-2	-	-	CATSDFGTSGWAGYTF	TGTGCCACCAGTGATTTTGGGACTAGCGGGTGGGCCGGCTACACCTTC
TRBV7-9	TRBJ2-6	once	-	CASRGGVTGANVLTF	TGTGCCAGCAGGGGCGGGGTTACTGGGGCCAACGTCCTGACTTTC
TRBV20-1	TRBJ2-7	-	TRBD1	CSAAPGQGAIYEQCF	TGCAGTGCCGCCCCGGGACAGGGGGCGATCTACGAGCAGTGCTTC
TRBV7-9	TRBJ2-1	-	TRBD2	CASGIPGTSDYNEQFF	TGTGCCAGCGGCATACCCGGGACTAGCGACTACAATGAGCAGTTCTTC
TRBV29-1	TRBJ2-1	-	-	CSGGASEQFF	TGCAGCGGGGGGGCCTCTGAGCAGTTCTTC
TRBV12-3/TRBV12-4	TRBJ2-3	few	-	CASSLAGDTQYF	TGTGCCAGCAGTTTAGCGGGAGATACGCAGTATTTT
TRBV28	TRBJ2-7	-	TRBD1	CASGTGGSDEQYF	TGTGCCAGCGGGACAGGCGGGTCGGATGAGCAGTACTTC
TRBV29-1	TRBJ1-2	-	TRBD1	CSKGQTRYGYTF	TGCAGCAAGGGACAGACGCGCTATGGCTACACCTTC
TRBV10-3	TRBJ2-3	-	-	CAVSETSTDTQYF	TGTGCCGTCAGTGAGACTAGCACAGATACGCAGTATTTT
TRBV19	TRBJ2-1	many	-	CASSMWAGNNEQFF	TGTGCCAGTAGTATGTGGGCGGGGAACAATGAGCAGTTCTTC
TRBV5-4	TRBJ2-7	many	-	CARQKAYEQYF	TGTGCCAGACAGAAAGCCTACGAGCAGTACTTC
TRBV12-1	TRBJ2-7	few	-	CASSPGTSGSYEQYF	TGTGCCAGCAGCCCCGGGACTAGCGGATCCTACGAGCAGTACTTC